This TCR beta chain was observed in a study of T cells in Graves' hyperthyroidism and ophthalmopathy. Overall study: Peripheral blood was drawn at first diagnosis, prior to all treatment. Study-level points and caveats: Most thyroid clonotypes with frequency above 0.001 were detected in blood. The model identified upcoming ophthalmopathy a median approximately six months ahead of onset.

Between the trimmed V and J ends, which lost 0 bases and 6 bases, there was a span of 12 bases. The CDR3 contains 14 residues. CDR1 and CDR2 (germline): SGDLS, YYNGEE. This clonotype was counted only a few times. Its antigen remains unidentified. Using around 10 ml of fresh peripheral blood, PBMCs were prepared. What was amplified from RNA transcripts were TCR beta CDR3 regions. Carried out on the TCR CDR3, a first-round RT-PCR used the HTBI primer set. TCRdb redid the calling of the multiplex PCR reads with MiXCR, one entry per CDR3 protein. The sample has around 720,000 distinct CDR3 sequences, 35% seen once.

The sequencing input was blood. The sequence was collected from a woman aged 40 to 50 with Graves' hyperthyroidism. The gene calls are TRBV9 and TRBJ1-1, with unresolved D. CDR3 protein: CASSVDGIRPEAFF. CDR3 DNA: TGTGCCAGCAGCGTAGACGGAATACGACCTGAAGCTTTCTTT. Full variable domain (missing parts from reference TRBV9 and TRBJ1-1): DSGVTQTPKHLITATGQRVTLRCSPRSGDLSVYWYQQSLDQGLQFLIQYYNGEERAKGNILERFSAQQFPDLHSELNLSSLELGDSALYFCASSVDGIRPEAFFGQGTRLTVV.